The 17 T cell receptor beta chains presented below share a single source sample, sequenced in a study of T cell changes during pregnancy in multiple sclerosis. Data came from immunoSEQ multiplex PCR; TCRdb stores just in-frame clones and leaves some out. The data contain tens of thousands of clones, 90% to 95% of them singletons. The sequences come from peripheral blood, collected in the first trimester of pregnancy. The receptors stem from a female donor with multiple sclerosis, enrolled in a pregnancy study.

V gene TRBV2 combines with J gene TRBJ1-1; the D gene is possibly TRBD1 (6 bases). With 2 bases removed from V and 0 bases from J, the gap between germline ends came to 13 bases. From germline, CDR1 is SNHLY and CDR2 FYNNEI. The CDR3 is 16 amino acids. The CDR3 here is CASSEQGSFVNTEAFF. As DNA, the CDR3 is TGTGCCAGCAGTGAACAGGGGTCGTTTGTGAACACTGAAGCTTTCTTT.

The chain combines TRBV7-3 with TRBJ1-5, with no clear D. The germline V and J ends were trimmed by 2 bases and 5 bases, with 7 bases remaining between them. The CDR3 is 13 residues long. Germline-derived CDR1 and CDR2 are SGHTA and FQGTGA. Here the CDR3 reads CASSLSRDQPQHF. The CDR3 coding sequence is TGTGCCAGCAGCTTATCACGGGATCAGCCCCAGCATTTT. The entire variable domain, with the rest obtained from reference TRBV7-3 and TRBJ1-5, is as follows: GAGVSQTPSNKVTEKGKYVELRCDPISGHTALYWYRQSLGQGPEFLIYFQGTGAADDSGLPNDRFFAVRPEGSVSTLKIQRTERGDSAVYLCASSLSRDQPQHFGDGTRLSIL.

The chain joins TRBV5-1 to TRBJ1-1; 10 bases are a match to TRBD1. V dropped 4 bases and J dropped 6; count of bases not matched to a gene: 6. This CDR3 region has 14 residues. Per the germline V gene, CDR1 is SGHRS and CDR2 is YFSETQ. The CDR3 protein is CASSPDRGYPEAFF. The CDR3 DNA reads as TGCGCCAGCAGCCCGGACAGGGGGTACCCTGAAGCTTTCTTT.

This chain links TRBV4-2 with TRBJ2-5; TRBD1 agrees at 9 bases. CDR1 and CDR2 from the germline V gene are LGHNA and YNFKEQ. The V gene end was trimmed by 0 bases and the J gene end by 2 bases; junction bases not matched to a gene: 10. This CDR3 region has 18 residues. CDR3 nucleotides: TGTGCCAGCAGCCAAGATCGCCGTCCCGGGACAGGGCAAGAGACCCAGTACTTC. This gives the protein CASSQDRRPGTGQETQYF.

This clone was observed once. This chain uses TRBV4-3 with TRBJ1-1; D is perhaps TRBD1 (5 bases). Germline values: CDR1 LGHNA, CDR2 YSLEER. The V gene lost 1 base and the J gene lost 0 bases, with 15 bases spanning the gap. This CDR3 comprises 17 residues. CDR3: CASSQGQGLIMNTEAFF. The CDR3 region has the DNA TGCGCCAGCAGCCAAGGTCAGGGTCTTATCATGAACACTGAAGCTTTCTTT.

The chain couples TRBV7-2 to TRBJ2-1; no firm D call. This CDR3 comprises 13 residues. V lost 1 base and J 6 bases, leaving 7 bases between the germline ends. In germline, CDR1 is SGHTA, CDR2 FQGNSA. CDR3 residues: CASSLGLFNEQFF. The CDR3 bases are TGTGCCAGCAGCTTAGGACTCTTCAATGAGCAGTTCTTC.

This clone is a singleton in its sample. The V gene is TRBV9, the J gene TRBJ1-2; perhaps TRBD1 as D (5 bases). The V gene's germline CDR1 is SGDLS and CDR2 YYNGEE. This CDR3 is built from 13 residues. Trimming shortened V by 2 bases and J by 4 bases, and 9 bases separated the two germline ends. The CDR3 here is CASSVVGGYGYTF. The CDR3 nucleotides are TGTGCCAGCAGCGTCGTGGGGGGCTATGGCTACACCTTC.

The gene calls are TRBV2 and TRBJ2-7, with TRBD1 identical over 12 bases. Looked up from germline, CDR1 is SNHLY and CDR2 is FYNNEI. This CDR3 has 16 amino acids. V lost 8 bases to trimming and J lost 6 bases; unmatched junction nucleotides: 14. DNA for the CDR3: TGTGCCAGCGGGGGACAGGCGGGACAGGGGGCCTCCGAGCAGTACTTC. Its translation is CASGGQAGQGASEQYF.

The genes are TRBV7-2 and TRBJ2-3; D is unclear. CDR3 size: 13 residues. Germline CDR1 reads SGHTA; CDR2 reads FQGNSA. V dropped 1 base and J dropped 4 bases, with 6 bases sitting between them. CDR3 nucleotide sequence: TGTGCCAGCAGCTTAGTCCTAGCAGATACGCAGTATTTT. It is translated as CASSLVLADTQYF.

The chain carries TRBV13 and TRBJ1-1; possible D gene TRBD1, 5 bases. The ends were cut back, 5 bases at V and 4 bases at J, with 14 bases in the middle. The CDR3 is made up of 14 amino acids. Germline-derived CDR1 and CDR2 are PRHDT and FYEKMQ (reference sequence). The CDR3 bases are TGTGCCAGCAGCCCGGGACTCCCGGGCACTGAAGCTTTCTTT. Residues: CASSPGLPGTEAFF.

V gene TRBV6-5 combines with J gene TRBJ2-7, with TRBD1 matching over 7 bases. CDR1 and CDR2 from the germline V gene are MNHEY and SVGAGI. This CDR3 is 14 amino acids long. V shed 7 bases and J 0 bases; nucleotides not matched to a gene: 6. The CDR3 region is CASTVTGSSYEQYF. For the CDR3, the DNA is TGTGCCAGCACGGTGACAGGGAGCTCCTACGAGCAGTACTTC.

This clone has a single count. The chain combines TRBV19 with TRBJ2-3, with D uncertain. CDR1 is LNHDA, CDR2 SQIVND, per germline (reference sequence). V was shortened by 5 bases and J by 2 bases, with 5 bases between the two germline ends. This CDR3 has 12 amino acids. CDR3 in DNA: TGTGCCAGTAGTGGCCTCACAGATACGCAGTATTTT. Translating gives CASSGLTDTQYF.

The sample holds one count of this clone. The chain links TRBV7-9 to TRBJ2-7, with a possible D match to TRBD2 (6 bases). V was cut by 7 bases and J by 3 bases, with 13 bases left in between. This CDR3 spans 13 amino acids. Germline CDR1 is SEHNR and CDR2 is FQNEAQ (reference sequence). The CDR3 sequence is CASTSGGIYEQYF. The CDR3 nucleotides read TGTGCCAGCACTTCCGGGGGAATCTACGAGCAGTACTTC.

The chain recombines TRBV15 with TRBJ1-5, with D unclear. Trimming cost V 5 bases and J 7 bases, with 18 bases left between them. This CDR3 comprises 15 residues. CDR1 and CDR2 from the germline V gene are LNHNV and YYDKDF (reference sequence). Here the CDR3 DNA reads TGTGCCACCAGCTCCCCAGTCCCGGGAGGGCAGCCCCAGCATTTT. Protein sequence: CATSSPVPGGQPQHF.

The chain combines TRBV25-1 with TRBJ1-1; TRBD1 matches at 7 bases. In germline, CDR1 is MGHDK, CDR2 SYGVNS. The J segment lost 1 base and the V segment lost 6 bases, leaving 5 bases of the junction unmatched. The CDR3 is 14 residues long. Written as DNA, the CDR3 is TGTGCCAGCAGACAGGGGACCAGGAACACTGAAGCTTTCTTT. The encoded protein is CASRQGTRNTEAFF.

The V call is TRBV6-1, the J call TRBJ2-7; D unclear. V lost 11 bases to trimming and J lost 6 bases, with 11 bases between them. From germline, CDR1 is MNHNS and CDR2 SASEGT. This CDR3 is 10 amino acids long. The CDR3 DNA follows: TGTGCCGTCAGGTACGGCGAGCAGTACTTC. Translated, it gives CAVRYGEQYF.

Details on this clone: At one boundary the junction diverges from the germline segment, which might be a read error. V usage is TRBV25-1 and J usage is TRBJ2-7; 7 positions match TRBD2. CDR1 and CDR2 from the germline V gene are MGHDK and SYGVNS. The CDR3 loop spans 11 amino acids. CDR3 protein: CASSGGGRQSF. The DNA of the CDR3 is TGTGCCAGCAGTGGGGGGGGACGTCAGTCCTTC.